The following is a T cell receptor (beta chain) sequence with its context. Antigen unknown. The data were taken from a study of cytomegalovirus exposure and HLA in healthy donors. Study-wide context: There were around 100 million unique TCR beta sequences, drawn from 200 million or so T cells, in an earlier analysis.

V shed 2 bases and J shed 0 bases, with 10 bases lying between them. This CDR3 spans 15 amino acids. Germline V gene sequence: CDR1 SGHTA, CDR2 FQGNSA. This PCR relied on a set of 60 Vbeta primers and 13 Jbeta primers. Here immunoSEQ multiplex PCR was the method, and the copy in TCRdb shows in-frame clones only, minus some. Reported are almost 45,000 clones; the ten largest clones contain over 7%. Study outcomes and limitations: Most likely, a cluster of highly shared sequence variants arose as a sequencing artifact. The study dropped some indistinguishable V segments, TRBV6-2 and TRBV6-3 among them. There were a few CMV-associated chains whose specificity for CMV antigens was confirmed in vitro.

Sequenced material: PBMCs. The chain has TRBV7-2 and TRBJ1-1; D unresolved. This sequence originates from a male donor in good health and CMV-seronegative. The CDR3 sequence: CASSLTANMNTEAFF. The CDR3 DNA reads as TGTGCCAGCAGCTTAACTGCCAATATGAACACTGAAGCTTTCTTT.